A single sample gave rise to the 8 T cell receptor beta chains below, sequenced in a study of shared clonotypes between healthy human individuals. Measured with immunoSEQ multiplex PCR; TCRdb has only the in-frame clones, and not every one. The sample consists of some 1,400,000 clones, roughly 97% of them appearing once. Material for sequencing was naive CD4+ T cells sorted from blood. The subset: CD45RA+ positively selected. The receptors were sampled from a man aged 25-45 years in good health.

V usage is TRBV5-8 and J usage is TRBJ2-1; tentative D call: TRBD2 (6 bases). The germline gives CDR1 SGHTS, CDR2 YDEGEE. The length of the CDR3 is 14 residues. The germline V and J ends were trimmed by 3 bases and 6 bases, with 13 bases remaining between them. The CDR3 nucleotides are TGTGCCAGCAGCTGGGAGGTCCGGTCCAATGAGCAGTTCTTC. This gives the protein CASSWEVRSNEQFF.

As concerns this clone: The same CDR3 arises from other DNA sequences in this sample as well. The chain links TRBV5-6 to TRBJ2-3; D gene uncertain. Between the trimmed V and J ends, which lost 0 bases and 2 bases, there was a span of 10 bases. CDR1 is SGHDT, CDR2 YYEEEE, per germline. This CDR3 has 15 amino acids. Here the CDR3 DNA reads TGTGCCAGCAGCTTGGGTGGCCTGCCCACAGATACGCAGTATTTT. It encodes CASSLGGLPTDTQYF.

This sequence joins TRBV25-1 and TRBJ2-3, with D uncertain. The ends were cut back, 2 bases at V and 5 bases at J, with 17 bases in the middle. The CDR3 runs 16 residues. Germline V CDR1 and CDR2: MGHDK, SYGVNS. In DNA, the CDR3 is TGTGCCAGCAGTGAACGAAGGACGAGCATGAGAGATACGCAGTATTTT. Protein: CASSERRTSMRDTQYF.

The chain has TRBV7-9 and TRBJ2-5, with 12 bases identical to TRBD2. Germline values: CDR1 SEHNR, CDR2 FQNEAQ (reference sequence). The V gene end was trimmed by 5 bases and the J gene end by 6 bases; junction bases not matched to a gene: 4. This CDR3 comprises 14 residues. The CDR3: CASSATSGSQTQYF. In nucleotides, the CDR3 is TGTGCCAGCAGCGCGACTAGCGGGAGCCAGACCCAGTACTTC.

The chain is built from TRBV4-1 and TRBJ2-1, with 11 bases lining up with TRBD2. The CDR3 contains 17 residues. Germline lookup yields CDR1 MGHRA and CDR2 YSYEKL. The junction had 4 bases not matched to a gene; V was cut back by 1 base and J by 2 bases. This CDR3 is CASSQATGLAAYNEQFF. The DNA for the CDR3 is TGCGCCAGCAGCCAAGCTACGGGACTAGCGGCCTACAATGAGCAGTTCTTC.

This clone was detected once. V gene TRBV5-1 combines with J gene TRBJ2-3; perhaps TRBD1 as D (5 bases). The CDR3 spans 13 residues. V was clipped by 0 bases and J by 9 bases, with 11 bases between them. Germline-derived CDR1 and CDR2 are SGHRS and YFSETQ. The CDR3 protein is CASSLDQQDTQYF. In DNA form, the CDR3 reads TGCGCCAGCAGCTTGGACCAACAGGACACGCAGTATTTT.

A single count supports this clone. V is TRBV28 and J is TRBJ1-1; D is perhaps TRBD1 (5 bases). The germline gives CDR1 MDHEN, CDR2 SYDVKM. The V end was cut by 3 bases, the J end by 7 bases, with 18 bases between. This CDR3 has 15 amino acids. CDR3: CASSLPGSRTFEAFF. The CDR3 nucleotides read TGTGCCAGCAGTTTGCCGGGATCTCGGACATTTGAAGCTTTCTTT.

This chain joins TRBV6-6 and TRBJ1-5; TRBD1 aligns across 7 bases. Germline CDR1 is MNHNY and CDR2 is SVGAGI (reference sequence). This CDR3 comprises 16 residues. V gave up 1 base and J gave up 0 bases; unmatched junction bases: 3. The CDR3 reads CASSYFGQDSNQPQHF. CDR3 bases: TGTGCCAGCAGTTACTTCGGACAGGATAGCAATCAGCCCCAGCATTTT.